The entry below describes one T cell receptor beta chain. As yet, its antigen is unknown. Donors had nominal health at sampling but likely had unrecorded immune exposures. The PCR had 60 Vbeta and 13 Jbeta primers. Only in-frame clones appear in the TCRdb table, and some are missing; sequencing was by immunoSEQ multiplex PCR. The repertoire has more than 150,000 clones, around 80% of them found once; the top ten carry around 1.5%. The data originate from a study of cytomegalovirus exposure and HLA in healthy donors. Germline V lookup: CDR1 SGHAT, CDR2 FQNNGV. Trimming took off 0 bases at V and 4 bases at J, with 7 bases between the two ends. The CDR3 loop spans 13 amino acids. General study points: A missense DCLRE1C variant was associated with V- and J-gene trimming of TCR beta chains in a later analysis, and an independent cohort replicated the association.

V gene TRBV11-2 combines with J gene TRBJ2-7, with D possibly TRBD2 on 5 matching bases. This clonotype was obtained from a man between 18 and 35 years old in good health and CMV-seronegative. The sample consisted of PBMCs. CDR3 protein: CASSLDERYEQYF. The CDR3 nucleotides read TGTGCCAGCAGCTTAGATGAGCGGTACGAGCAGTACTTC.